A single sample gave rise to the 26 T cell receptor beta chains below, sequenced in a study of T cell clones after liver transplantation. The repertoire was sequenced with immunoSEQ multiplex PCR; TCRdb's copy has only in-frame clones and lacks some. The table shows approximately 26,000 clones, with about 70% occurring only once. The source material was CD4+ T cells from blood, sampled before liver transplant. Receptor source: a human donor who received a liver transplant.

The genes are TRBV28 and TRBJ2-7, with 10 bases that match TRBD1. CDR1 is MDHEN, CDR2 SYDVKM, per germline. Trimming at V came to 4 bases and at J to 3 bases, leaving 0 bases not matched to a gene. This CDR3 contains 13 residues. CDR3 in DNA: TGTGCCAGCAGTTGGACAGGGGGCTACGAGCAGTACTTC. As protein: CASSWTGGYEQYF. Together with reference TRBV28 and TRBJ2-7, the CDR3 gives the full variable domain: DVKVTQSSRYLVKRTGEKVFLECVQDMDHENMFWYRQDPGLGLRLIYFSYDVKMKEKGDIPEGYSVSREKKERFSLILESASTNQTSMYLCASSWTGGYEQYFGPGTRLTVT.

This rearrangement joins TRBV5-6 to TRBJ2-6, with 8 positions matching TRBD1. Germline trimming cut 3 bases from V and 10 bases from J; bases unmatched to any gene: 9. The CDR3 extends over 15 amino acids. Germline values: CDR1 SGHDT, CDR2 YYEEEE. Here the CDR3 DNA reads TGTGCCAGCAGCTCCGGACAGGGAACTGGGAACGTCCTGACTTTC. Translated: CASSSGQGTGNVLTF.

The chain couples TRBV9 to TRBJ1-2, with TRBD1 identical over 9 bases. Trimming at V came to 3 bases and at J to 7 bases, leaving 7 bases not matched to a gene. Germline CDR1 is SGDLS and CDR2 is YYNGEE. The length of the CDR3 is 14 residues. The CDR3 is CASSGSGTGPGYTF. The CDR3 region has the DNA TGTGCCAGCAGCGGTTCCGGGACAGGGCCTGGCTACACCTTC.

Worth noting for this clone: At one end, the junction sequence differs from germline, possibly due to a read error. V usage is TRBV7-2 and J usage is TRBJ1-2; D call uncertain. CDR1 is SGHTA, CDR2 FQGNSA, per germline. The CDR3 loop spans 11 amino acids. CDR3 loop: CASSRVGYSSF. In DNA, the CDR3 is TGTGCCAGCAGCCGTGTGGGGTACAGCTCCTTC.

The V gene is TRBV15, the J gene TRBJ2-5, with 11 nucleotides matching TRBD2. CDR3 length: 16 residues. Germline CDR1 reads LNHNV; CDR2 reads YYDKDF (reference sequence). Unmatched junction bases numbered 6, after V lost 1 base and J lost 5 bases. The CDR3 region has the DNA TGTGCCACCAGCAGAGTCACTAGCGGGAGCGGTGAGACCCAGTACTTC. It is translated as CATSRVTSGSGETQYF.

The count of this clone is one. This sequence joins TRBV6-5 and TRBJ2-1; TRBD1 matches 9 bases. J was trimmed by 2 bases and V by 6 bases; bases with no gene match: 5. Germline CDR1 reads MNHEY; CDR2 reads SVGAGI. The CDR3 totals 15 residues. CDR3 sequence (DNA): TGTGCCAGCAGCCGGGGACAGGGTACCTACAATGAGCAGTTCTTC. Translating gives CASSRGQGTYNEQFF.

This chain links TRBV7-2 with TRBJ2-1, with D possibly being TRBD2 (5 bases). Trimming took off 6 bases at V and 0 bases at J, with 12 bases between the two ends. Germline V gene data show CDR1 as SGHTA and CDR2 as FQGNSA. This CDR3 is built from 15 residues. CDR3 nucleotide sequence: TGTGCCAGCAGACAGACTAAGATCTCCTACAATGAGCAGTTCTTC. This codes for CASRQTKISYNEQFF.

This clone qualifies as medium-sized. The chain is built from TRBV6-5 and TRBJ1-1; TRBD1 might be the D (6 bases). CDR3 length equals 15 residues. Trimming took off 4 bases at V and 4 bases at J, with 16 bases between the two ends. Looked up from germline, CDR1 is MNHEY and CDR2 is SVGAGI. In nucleotides, the CDR3 is TGTGCCAGCAGTTTTACCGATACAGGGCGCACTGAAGCTTTCTTT. Protein: CASSFTDTGRTEAFF.

J is TRBJ1-5 and V is TRBV19; no reliable D call. V gave up 5 bases and J gave up 3 bases, with 14 bases separating them. The CDR3 extends over 15 amino acids. Looked up from germline, CDR1 is LNHDA and CDR2 is SQIVND (reference sequence). The CDR3, as DNA: TGTGCCAGTAGTCGGCAGGTGGGCCCCAATCAGCCCCAGCATTTT. Its translation: CASSRQVGPNQPQHF.

By proportion, this clone is medium-sized. The chain couples TRBV6-1 to TRBJ1-3, with no clear D. The V gene lost 7 bases and the J gene lost 0 bases, with 10 bases spanning the gap. This CDR3 has 14 amino acids. Germline CDR1 is MNHNS and CDR2 is SASEGT. CDR3 bases: TGTGCCAGCATCCCGGGCTTCTCTGGAAACACCATATATTTT. Protein product: CASIPGFSGNTIYF.

This clone was seen a single time. The V and J genes are TRBV4-2 and TRBJ1-1; the D is unclear. Germline CDR1 and CDR2: LGHNA and YNFKEQ. Trimming pared 1 base from V and 2 bases from J, leaving 11 bases between. There are 15 residues in the CDR3. CDR3 in amino acids: CASSQGTGKNTEAFF. As DNA, the CDR3 is TGTGCCAGCAGCCAAGGCACCGGGAAAAACACTGAAGCTTTCTTT.

Points on this clone: At one end the junction does not follow the germline gene, possibly because of a read error. The gene calls are TRBV11-2 and TRBJ2-7; unclear D gene. This CDR3 is built from 13 residues. Germline CDR1 is SGHAT and CDR2 is FQNNGV. The CDR3 sequence is CVSSPTGLYEQYF. The CDR3 DNA is TGTGTCAGCAGCCCTACCGGTCTCTACGAGCAGTACTTC.

This clone was seen only once. V usage is TRBV6-1 and J usage is TRBJ2-7; TRBD2 matches 7 bases. The CDR3 extends over 14 amino acids. Germline assignment: CDR1 MNHNS and CDR2 SASEGT. Trimming at V came to 7 bases and at J to 0 bases, leaving 6 bases not matched to a gene. The CDR3 protein is CASKGLGLSYEQYV. The CDR3 region has the DNA TGTGCCAGCAAAGGACTAGGGCTCTCCTACGAGCAGTACGTC.

This clone was seen once. V is TRBV11-2 and J is TRBJ2-7; D gene ambiguous. The CDR3 has 12 amino acids. Germline V gene lookup returns CDR1 SGHAT and CDR2 FQNNGV. V was cut by 2 bases and J by 5 bases, with 7 bases left in between. The DNA of the CDR3 is TGTGCCAGCAGCTTATCTGTCCACGAGCAGTACTTC. The encoded protein is CASSLSVHEQYF.

This sequence joins TRBV7-2 and TRBJ2-1; 8 nucleotides agree with TRBD2. With V trimmed by 1 base and J by 10 bases, 12 bases remained unmatched. This CDR3 contains 16 residues. CDR1 is SGHTA and CDR2 is FQGNSA in the germline V gene. CDR3 sequence: CASSLVSAGGFHEQFF. The CDR3 nucleotides are TGTGCCAGCAGCTTAGTATCTGCGGGAGGCTTTCACGAGCAGTTCTTC. The variable domain in full, completed from reference TRBV7-2 and TRBJ2-1, reads GAGVSQSPSNKVTEKGKDVELRCDPISGHTALYWYRQSLGQGLEFLIYFQGNSAPDKSGLPSDRFSAERTGGSVSTLTIQRTQQEDSAVYLCASSLVSAGGFHEQFFGPGTRLTVL.

The chain employs TRBV28 and TRBJ1-6; D possibly corresponds to TRBD1 (6 bases). The CDR3 length is 15 residues. The germline V gene has CDR1 MDHEN and CDR2 SYDVKM. The germline V and J ends were trimmed by 6 bases and 6 bases, with 15 bases remaining between them. The CDR3 nucleotides read TGTGCCAGCAGCACAACAGGGTTTGGTAATTCACCCCTCCACTTT. It is translated as CASSTTGFGNSPLHF. Full variable domain (remainder filled in from reference TRBV28 and TRBJ1-6): DVKVTQSSRYLVKRTGEKVFLECVQDMDHENMFWYRQDPGLGLRLIYFSYDVKMKEKGDIPEGYSVSREKKERFSLILESASTNQTSMYLCASSTTGFGNSPLHFGNGTRLTVT.

Comments on this clone: The junction departs from the called germline gene at one end, perhaps through a read error. The chain is built from TRBV27 and TRBJ2-3; no reliable D call. CDR1 MNHEY and CDR2 SMNVEV come from the germline V gene (reference sequence). The CDR3 runs to 11 residues. For the CDR3, the DNA is TGTGCCAGCAATTTAGCAGATACGCAGTATTTT. Amino acids: CASNLADTQYF.

This clone has more than one count but fewer than ten. The chain combines TRBV18 with TRBJ1-3, with TRBD1 as a possible D gene (6 bases). Germline values: CDR1 KGHSH, CDR2 LQKENI. Trimming removed 2 bases at V and 1 base at J, with 12 bases between. The CDR3 spans 16 residues. The CDR3 nucleotides read TGTGCCAGCTCACCAGTGGACAGCTCATCTGGAAACACCATATATTTT. Protein: CASSPVDSSSGNTIYF.

CDR3 residues: CASSLGLAGVQYV. The DNA for the CDR3 is TGTGCCAGCAGCTTAGGACTAGCGGGAGTCCAGTACGTC. V and J are TRBV7-2 and TRBJ2-7, with TRBD2 matching over 12 bases. Germline-derived CDR1 and CDR2 are SGHTA and FQGNSA. V shed 1 base and J 10 bases; nucleotides not matched to a gene: 2. This CDR3 has 13 residues.

The chain carries TRBV5-1 and TRBJ1-1; perhaps TRBD1 as D (5 bases). Germline V CDR1 and CDR2: SGHRS, YFSETQ. The V end was cut by 0 bases, the J end by 0 bases, with 12 bases between. The CDR3 is made up of 16 amino acids. The CDR3 here is CASSLAGTGLNTEAFF. As DNA, the CDR3 is TGCGCCAGCAGCTTGGCCGGCACGGGGCTGAACACTGAAGCTTTCTTT.

V and J are TRBV7-9 and TRBJ2-3, with D possibly matching TRBD1 (5 bases). CDR3 length: 13 amino acids. Germline V gene sequence: CDR1 SEHNR, CDR2 FQNEAQ (reference sequence). V was shortened by 5 bases and J by 8 bases, with 14 bases between the two germline ends. The CDR3 nucleotides read TGTGCCAGCAGCATTCCAGGGCGGCCTACGCAGTATTTT. It encodes CASSIPGRPTQYF.

The chain is built from TRBV4-1 and TRBJ2-5, with 7 bases that match TRBD2. V shed 11 bases and J 1 base; nucleotides not matched to a gene: 7. Germline V gene sequence: CDR1 MGHRA, CDR2 YSYEKL. The CDR3 runs 13 residues. For the CDR3, the DNA is TGCGCCTGCGAAGGGACTACCCAAGAGACCCAGTACTTC. It translates to CACEGTTQETQYF.

The genes are TRBV28 and TRBJ2-1, with D perhaps matching TRBD2 (5 bases). This CDR3 contains 12 residues. Germline CDR1 and CDR2: MDHEN and SYDVKM. Trimming took 6 bases from V and 5 from J, leaving 8 bases between them. The CDR3: CASSGVDNEQFF. CDR3 sequence (DNA): TGTGCCAGCAGCGGGGTAGACAATGAGCAGTTCTTC.

The chain is built from TRBV25-1 and TRBJ1-1, with a weak D call TRBD1 (6 bases). V dropped 4 bases and J dropped 3 bases, with 9 bases sitting between them. There are 13 residues in the CDR3. Looked up from germline, CDR1 is MGHDK and CDR2 is SYGVNS. CDR3 amino acids: CASSVPGDTEAFF. The CDR3 bases are TGTGCCAGCAGTGTACCAGGGGACACTGAAGCTTTCTTT.

The gene calls are TRBV7-9 and TRBJ2-1, with D hard to call. Germline lookup yields CDR1 SEHNR and CDR2 FQNEAQ (reference sequence). The CDR3 length is 13 residues. Trimming removed 4 bases from V and 5 bases from J, with 9 bases in between. The CDR3 here is CASSSEFDNEQFF. The CDR3 nucleotides are TGTGCCAGCAGCTCCGAATTCGACAATGAGCAGTTCTTC. Full variable domain (remainder filled in from reference TRBV7-9 and TRBJ2-1): DTGVSQNPRHKITKRGQNVTFRCDPISEHNRLYWYRQTLGQGPEFLTYFQNEAQLEKSRLLSDRFSAERPKGSFSTLEIQRTEQGDSAMYLCASSSEFDNEQFFGPGTRLTVL.

V is TRBV7-9 and J is TRBJ1-5, with TRBD1 matching over 9 bases. J lost 1 base, V lost 7 bases, and 2 bases had no gene match. The germline V gene encodes CDR1 SEHNR and CDR2 FQNEAQ (reference sequence). The CDR3 is made up of 14 amino acids. The CDR3 nucleotides read TGTGCCAGCACCGGACAGGGGAGCAATCAGCCCCAGCATTTT. Amino acid sequence: CASTGQGSNQPQHF.